Below, 21 T cell receptor beta chains from the same sample are listed, as sequenced in a study of tumor-infiltrating lymphocytes in oesophageal squamous cell carcinoma. TCRdb used MiXCR to reprocess the PCR reads, holding one entry per CDR3 protein. The data contain roughly 15,000 distinct CDR3 sequences, roughly 49% of them singletons. Specimen: esophageal tumor tissue. The receptors come from a male donor with esophageal squamous cell carcinoma.

This clonotype is deemed medium-sized. The gene calls are TRBV7-2 and TRBJ2-7, with D unclear. The germline gives CDR1 SGHTA, CDR2 FQGNSA. This CDR3 comprises 13 residues. V lost 3 bases, J lost 7 bases, and 13 bases lay in between. CDR3 sequence: CASSLDGYNEQYF. CDR3 DNA sequence: TGTGCCAGCAGCTTGGACGGTTACAATGAGCAGTACTTC.

This clonotype is judged medium-sized. The CDR3 is CASSKTGNTEAFF. The DNA of the CDR3 is TGTGCCAGCAGTAAAACAGGGAACACTGAAGCTTTCTTT. The chain combines TRBV12-3 or TRBV12-4 with TRBJ1-1; possible D gene TRBD1, 5 bases. The germline V and J ends were trimmed by 5 bases and 1 base, with 8 bases remaining between them. The CDR3 is made up of 13 amino acids.

Within the sample, this clonotype is medium-sized (0.01 to 0.1%). V gene TRBV6-6 combines with J gene TRBJ2-3, with TRBD2 identical over 7 bases. This CDR3 has 14 amino acids. Germline V gene lookup returns CDR1 MNHNY and CDR2 SVGAGI (reference sequence). V lost 2 bases to trimming and J lost 5 bases; unmatched junction nucleotides: 4. The CDR3 nucleotides read TGTGCCAGCAGTTACGAGGGAGGGGAAGATACGCAGTATTTT. This gives the protein CASSYEGGEDTQYF.

The chain joins TRBV13 to TRBJ2-5; 9 positions match TRBD1. Germline lookup yields CDR1 PRHDT and CDR2 FYEKMQ (reference sequence). The CDR3 runs to 15 residues. Trimming removed 0 bases from V and 2 bases from J; junction bases left unmatched: 1. The CDR3 region has the DNA TGTGCCAGCAGCTTAGGGACAGGGGGTCAAGAGACCCAGTACTTC. Translating it yields CASSLGTGGQETQYF. Full variable domain (missing parts from reference TRBV13 and TRBJ2-5): AAGVIQSPRHLIKEKRETATLKCYPIPRHDTVYWYQQGPGQDPQFLISFYEKMQSDKGSIPDRFSAQQFSDYHSELNMSSLELGDSALYFCASSLGTGGQETQYFGPGTRLLVL.

This clonotype was recorded many times. At one boundary the junction diverges from the germline segment, which might be a read error. The chain has TRBV28 and TRBJ2-1; D unresolved. The germline V gene has CDR1 MDHEN and CDR2 SYDVKM. The CDR3 contains 12 residues. The CDR3 region has the DNA TGTGCCAGCAGTATCTCGGCCCGTTCATTGATCTTC. It translates to CASSISARSLIF.

The genes are TRBV6-6 and TRBJ2-5; TRBD1 is a possible D gene (6 bases). The CDR3 runs to 15 residues. The germline CDR1 and CDR2 sequences are MNHNY and SVGAGI (reference sequence). Between the trimmed V and J ends, which lost 0 bases and 3 bases, there was a span of 11 bases. The DNA of the CDR3 is TGTGCCAGCAGTTACTCCACAGGGTTGGAAGAGACCCAGTACTTC. This gives the protein CASSYSTGLEETQYF.

Note on this clonotype: Germline is not matched at one junction end, which may reflect a read error. The chain employs TRBV28 and TRBJ1-6; a weak D match, TRBD1 (5 bases). From germline, CDR1 is MDHEN and CDR2 SYDVKM. The CDR3 has 14 amino acids. DNA for the CDR3: TGTGCCACCGGGGGGACTAGCGGGAGGAGGGAGCAGTACTTT. Translated: CATGGTSGRREQYF.

This clonotype was seen ten or more times. In DNA, the CDR3 is TGTGCCGGGCGGGGAACCGGGGAGCTGTTTTTT. This translates into CAGRGTGELFF. The chain recombines TRBV6-1 with TRBJ2-2; tentatively, D is TRBD2 (6 bases). This CDR3 is built from 11 residues. Germline CDR1 is MNHNS and CDR2 is SASEGT. V shed 11 bases and J shed 5 bases, with 9 bases lying between them.

This clonotype was detected only a few times. The CDR3 does not end in the conserved phenylalanine or tryptophan, so this is likely a read error. It is unclear where the CDR3 begins or ends on the DNA, so no DNA is shown, and the CDR3 is as TCRdb lists it. This chain joins TRBV7-2 and TRBJ2-1; TRBD1, as called in the table, went unchecked against the DNA. The CDR3 region is 14 residues in length, termini included. Germline assignment: CDR1 SGHTA and CDR2 FQGNSA. CDR3 region: CASSLGGMGQFFGA.

This clonotype was observed at least ten times. The chain combines TRBV27 with TRBJ2-1, with 12 bases matching TRBD2. The CDR3 runs 15 residues. The ends lost 5 bases at V and 5 bases at J; junction bases unmatched: 4. CDR1 MNHEY and CDR2 SMNVEV come from the germline V gene (reference sequence). The DNA for the CDR3 is TGTGCCAGCAGTAAGCTAGCGGGAGGGCACAATGAGCAGTTCTTC. It translates to CASSKLAGGHNEQFF.

J is TRBJ2-3 and V is TRBV7-2; D may be TRBD1 (6 bases). This CDR3 comprises 13 residues. Germline V gene sequence: CDR1 SGHTA, CDR2 FQGNSA. The V end was cut by 6 bases, the J end by 1 base, with 8 bases between. The CDR3 region is CASRSGGTDTQYF. The CDR3 bases are TGTGCCAGCAGGTCAGGGGGCACAGATACGCAGTATTTT.

This clonotype was recorded only once. The chain combines TRBV7-2 with TRBJ2-5; D gene uncertain. V gave up 5 bases and J gave up 11 bases, with 24 bases separating them. CDR3 length: 15 amino acids. The germline gives CDR1 SGHTA, CDR2 FQGNSA. Here the CDR3 DNA reads TGTGCCAGCAGCCCGAGTCAGTCACTCTACAATGAGCAGTACTTC. Translation gives CASSPSQSLYNEQYF.

This clonotype was seen repeatedly, ten times or more. J is TRBJ1-3 and V is TRBV7-2; 9 nucleotides line up with TRBD1. Trimming at V came to 5 bases and at J to 8 bases, leaving 7 bases not matched to a gene. The germline CDR1 and CDR2 sequences are SGHTA and FQGNSA. This CDR3 comprises 14 residues. For the CDR3, the DNA is TGTGCCAGCAGCCCGCGGGGACAGGGAGACACCATATATTTT. Translated: CASSPRGQGDTIYF.

This clonotype was seen a few times. The genes are TRBV7-8 and TRBJ2-7; TRBD1 matches 9 bases. The closer fit of TRBJ2-1 to the DNA end suggests the J call may be wrong. CDR1 and CDR2 from the germline V gene are SGHVS and FQNEAQ. The CDR3 consists of 14 residues. The CDR3 sequence is CASSYRTGDNEQFF. The CDR3, as DNA: TGTGCCAGCAGCTACCGGACAGGGGACAATGAGCAGTTCTTC.

This clonotype is judged medium-sized (0.01 to 0.1%). This chain uses TRBV7-8 with TRBJ2-2, with D unclear. The germline CDR1 and CDR2 sequences are SGHVS and FQNEAQ. This CDR3 comprises 13 residues. Deletions cut 6 bases from V and 2 bases from J, with 7 bases between. CDR3 coding DNA: TGTGCCAGCAGGATAACCAACACCGGGGAGCTGTTTTTT. Translation gives CASRITNTGELFF.

In its sample, this clonotype was seen once. The chain combines TRBV6-8 with TRBJ2-5, with 8 bases aligning to TRBD1. The end of the DNA aligns better with TRBJ2-7, so the J call may be wrong. CDR1 and CDR2 from the germline V gene are MNHGY and SAAAGT. The CDR3 covers 15 residues. CDR3 loop: CASIEIGTGEYEQYF. The CDR3 nucleotides are TGTGCCAGCATTGAGATCGGGACAGGAGAATACGAGCAGTACTTC.

Notes on this clonotype: The conserved phenylalanine or tryptophan normally closing the CDR3 is absent here, so this likely arose from a read error. The DNA is omitted, as the CDR3 cannot be located on it reliably, and the CDR3 follows TCRdb's listing. This sequence joins TRBV19 and TRBJ2-3; TRBD2, as called in the table, went unchecked against the DNA. The germline gives CDR1 LNHDA, CDR2 SQIVND (reference sequence). Ends included, the CDR3 has 17 residues. The CDR3 loop reads CASSPGLAAQETQYFGP.

The chain uses TRBV7-6 and TRBJ2-3; possibly TRBD2 for D (5 bases). Trimming stripped 6 bases from V and 1 base from J, with 8 bases between. CDR3 length equals 13 residues. From germline, CDR1 is SGHVS and CDR2 FNYEAQ. The CDR3 region is CASRALGTDTQYF. As DNA, the CDR3 is TGTGCCAGCAGGGCACTAGGCACAGATACGCAGTATTTT.

V and J are TRBV6-1 and TRBJ2-6; a weak D match, TRBD2 (5 bases). TRBJ2-7 explains the end of the DNA better; the J call may be wrong. This CDR3 is 12 amino acids long. Germline CDR1 MNHNS, CDR2 SASEGT. The chain's CDR3 is CATAGKTNEQYF. As DNA, the CDR3 is TGTGCCACCGCCGGGAAAACAAACGAGCAGTACTTC.

The CDR3 DNA follows: TGTGCCAGCAGCCCTACAGGGGGCGTCTATGGCTACACCTTC. It codes for CASSPTGGVYGYTF. The chain employs TRBV7-4 and TRBJ1-2; 9 bases align to TRBD1. The V and J ends lost 5 bases and 4 bases, in that order; junction bases with no gene match: 5. Germline V gives CDR1 SGHVT, CDR2 SQSDAQ. There are 14 residues in the CDR3.

This clonotype was recorded a few times. The chain couples TRBV7-3 to TRBJ2-5; 7 bases are shared with TRBD2. The CDR3 is 16 amino acids. Unmatched junction bases numbered 12, after V lost 1 base and J lost 7 bases. CDR1 and CDR2 from the germline V gene are SGHTA and FQGTGA. Written as DNA, the CDR3 is TGTGCCAGCAGCTTAATGGCAGGGACTACCCAGGGGACCCAGTACTTC. It codes for CASSLMAGTTQGTQYF.